This T cell receptor beta chain was recovered during a study of shared clonotypes between healthy human individuals. Germline CDR1 is MDHEN and CDR2 is SYDVKM. The junction had 6 bases not matched to a gene; V was cut back by 6 bases and J by 4 bases. The CDR3 loop spans 14 amino acids. Method: immunoSEQ multiplex PCR; TCRdb's copy keeps in-frame clones and lacks some. The data show over a million clones, over 95% seen once. The specimen sequenced was naive CD4+ T cells sorted from blood. Noted subset: CD45RA+ positively selected. The J gene is TRBJ1-2, the V gene TRBV28, with TRBD1 identical over 9 bases. This receptor was obtained from a man aged 25 to 40 in good health. The CDR3 spells CASRRTGGAYGYTF. In DNA form, the CDR3 reads TGTGCCAGCAGAAGAACAGGGGGCGCCTATGGCTACACCTTC.